These 19 T cell receptor beta chains originate from one sample sequenced in a study of T cell repertoires in cytomegalovirus infection. MiXCR was run by TCRdb on the reads, yielding one entry per CDR3 protein. The sample holds around 200,000 distinct CDR3 sequences, about 39% seen once. The antigens for these receptors are not known. This sample comprised CD8+ T cells from cultured PBMCs, obtained from culture after CMV antigen stimulation. Source of these receptors: a human donor in good health (CMV status not recorded). Some clones in this sample may be carry-over from other donors' samples.

The rearrangement joins TRBV12-5 to TRBJ2-1, with D perhaps given as TRBD1 or TRBD2 (5 bases each). Trimming left V 1 base short and J 7 bases short, with 11 bases between. The CDR3 extends over 14 amino acids. Germline V gene data show CDR1 as LGHNT and CDR2 as FRNRAP. The CDR3 loop is CASGLGRGANEQFF. CDR3 nucleotides: TGTGCTAGTGGTTTGGGTCGAGGGGCAAATGAGCAGTTCTTC.

This clonotype has more than one count but fewer than ten. The chain uses TRBV6-1 and TRBJ2-6; TRBD1 is a possible D gene (5 bases). The length of the CDR3 is 18 residues. Germline CDR1 and CDR2: MNHNS and SASEGT. V was clipped by 4 bases and J by 0 bases, with 16 bases between them. The CDR3 DNA is TGTGCCAGCAGTGCCCCCCCAGGGTCCTTCTCTGGGGCCAACGTCCTGACTTTC. This translates into CASSAPPGSFSGANVLTF.

This clonotype was counted a few times. V is TRBV27 and J is TRBJ2-7, with D possibly TRBD2 on 6 matching bases. CDR1 is MNHEY and CDR2 is SMNVEV in the germline V gene (reference sequence). V lost 2 bases, J lost 6 bases, and 8 bases lay in between. The CDR3 spans 12 residues. CDR3 DNA: TGTGCCAGCAGTTTAGTCGGGGGCGAGCAGTACTTC. Its translation is CASSLVGGEQYF.

The genes are TRBV6-6 and TRBJ2-1, with TRBD1 matching over 8 bases. The V gene end was trimmed by 0 bases and the J gene end by 1 base; junction bases not matched to a gene: 8. The CDR3 length is 18 residues. The germline V gene encodes CDR1 MNHNY and CDR2 SVGAGI (reference sequence). The CDR3 DNA sequence: TGTGCCAGCAGTTACTCGACCGCGACAGGGGTATCCTACAATGAGCAGTTCTTC. It specifies CASSYSTATGVSYNEQFF.

The chain employs TRBV2 and TRBJ1-5, with 9 bases that match TRBD1. The CDR3 loop spans 14 amino acids. The J segment lost 6 bases and the V segment lost 6 bases, leaving 6 bases of the junction unmatched. Germline V CDR1 and CDR2: SNHLY, FYNNEI. The CDR3 here is CASSRTGVSQPQHF. The CDR3 nucleotides read TGTGCCAGCAGCCGGACAGGGGTGAGTCAGCCCCAGCATTTT.

CDR3 in amino acids: CASSETSGGLPSTHEQFF. CDR3 DNA: TGTGCCAGCAGTGAGACTAGCGGGGGCCTTCCTTCCACCCATGAGCAGTTCTTC. V gene TRBV2 combines with J gene TRBJ2-1; 12 bases line up with TRBD2. V shed 3 bases and J 8 bases; nucleotides not matched to a gene: 14. This CDR3 has 18 amino acids. Germline CDR1 reads SNHLY; CDR2 reads FYNNEI.

The table lists this clonotype with a few counts. The V and J genes are TRBV27 and TRBJ2-7; 10 bases agree with TRBD2. Germline lookup yields CDR1 MNHEY and CDR2 SMNVEV (reference sequence). The CDR3 is 13 residues long. The junction had 2 bases not matched to a gene; V was cut back by 3 bases and J by 6 bases. In nucleotides, the CDR3 is TGTGCCAGCAGTTTTAGCGGGAGGTCCGAGCAGTACTTC. It specifies CASSFSGRSEQYF.

The V gene is TRBV7-2, the J gene TRBJ2-7; the D gene is possibly TRBD1 (5 bases). CDR3 size: 13 residues. Germline loops: CDR1 SGHTA, CDR2 FQGNSA. Trimming cost V 6 bases and J 0 bases, with 9 bases left between them. The CDR3 DNA sequence: TGTGCCAGCAGATTACAGGACTCCTACGAGCAGTACTTC. This sequence encodes CASRLQDSYEQYF.

This clonotype occurred a few times. The chain carries TRBV7-8 and TRBJ1-1, with D unclear. Germline assignment: CDR1 SGHVS and CDR2 FQNEAQ. The CDR3 loop spans 15 amino acids. V was clipped by 0 bases and J by 0 bases, with 8 bases between them. CDR3 sequence reads: CASSLAQGMNTEAFF. CDR3 nucleotides: TGTGCCAGCAGCTTAGCGCAAGGTATGAACACTGAAGCTTTCTTT. Combining the CDR3 with reference TRBV7-8 and TRBJ1-1 gives the whole variable domain GAGVSQSPRYKVAKRGQDVALRCDPISGHVSLFWYQQALGQGPEFLTYFQNEAQLDKSGLPSDRFFAERPEGSVSTLKIQRTQQEDSAVYLCASSLAQGMNTEAFFGQGTRLTVV.

This clonotype was detected only a few times. V gene TRBV3-1 combines with J gene TRBJ2-2, with D possibly being TRBD2 (5 bases). Germline CDR1 LGHDT, CDR2 YNNKEL (reference sequence). V was clipped by 3 bases and J by 1 base, with 12 bases between them. The CDR3 is 16 residues long. CDR3 sequence (DNA): TGTGCCAGCAGCCACCCTACTAGTCTGAACACCGGGGAGCTGTTTTTT. It specifies CASSHPTSLNTGELFF.

This sequence joins TRBV27 and TRBJ2-3; 10 bases are a match to TRBD2. The CDR3 runs to 16 residues. The germline V gene has CDR1 MNHEY and CDR2 SMNVEV (reference sequence). V lost 3 bases to trimming and J lost 2 bases; unmatched junction nucleotides: 5. CDR3 residues: CASSLRAGGITDTQYF. DNA for the CDR3: TGTGCCAGCAGTTTGAGAGCGGGGGGGATCACAGATACGCAGTATTTT.

This clonotype was seen a handful of times. The chain uses TRBV7-7 and TRBJ2-5, with D uncertain. This CDR3 is 15 amino acids long. Looked up from germline, CDR1 is SSHAT and CDR2 is FNYEAQ (reference sequence). Trimming removed 6 bases from V and 0 bases from J, with 14 bases in between. This CDR3 reads CASSPTPVYQETQYF. The CDR3 bases are TGTGCCAGCAGTCCCACGCCAGTTTACCAAGAGACCCAGTACTTC. The full variable domain, its missing parts supplied by reference TRBV7-7 and TRBJ2-5, is GAGVSQSPRYKVTKRGQDVTLRCDPISSHATLYWYQQALGQGPEFLTYFNYEAQPDKSGLPSDRFSAERPEGSISTLTIQRTEQRDSAMYRCASSPTPVYQETQYFGPGTRLLVL.

This clonotype was detected many times. V and J are TRBV10-3 and TRBJ2-7, with D hard to call. CDR1 and CDR2 (germline): ENHRY, SYGVKD. The CDR3 runs to 14 residues. V was cut by 2 bases and J by 3 bases, with 11 bases left in between. DNA for the CDR3: TGTGCCATCAGTGAGCCCTTAGTACTCTACGAGCAGTACTTC. Encoded protein: CAISEPLVLYEQYF.

The chain links TRBV5-1 to TRBJ2-7; D may be TRBD1 or TRBD2 (5 bases each). The CDR3 extends over 12 amino acids. Germline CDR1 and CDR2: SGHRS and YFSETQ. V was trimmed by 7 bases and J by 4 bases, leaving 12 bases between them. CDR3 loop: CASRIGEYEQYF. The DNA of the CDR3 is TGCGCCAGCCGAATAGGGGAGTACGAGCAGTACTTC. The entire variable domain, with the rest obtained from reference TRBV5-1 and TRBJ2-7, is as follows: KAGVTQTPRYLIKTRGQQVTLSCSPISGHRSVSWYQQTPGQGLQFLFEYFSETQRNKGNFPGRFSGRQFSNSRSEMNVSTLELGDSALYLCASRIGEYEQYFGPGTRLTVT.

This clonotype appeared a few times. The chain carries TRBV6-6 and TRBJ2-1; possibly TRBD1 for D (5 bases). Germline V gives CDR1 MNHNY, CDR2 SVGAGI (reference sequence). Between the trimmed V and J ends, which lost 7 bases and 5 bases, there was a span of 18 bases. This CDR3 spans 15 amino acids. CDR3: CASKKGPRYNNEQFF. The DNA for the CDR3 is TGTGCCAGCAAAAAGGGGCCGCGCTACAACAATGAGCAGTTCTTC.

The chain recombines TRBV27 with TRBJ2-1, with D tentatively TRBD2 (7 bases). Deletions cut 6 bases from V and 3 bases from J, with 18 bases between. Germline V gene lookup returns CDR1 MNHEY and CDR2 SMNVEV (reference sequence). The CDR3 is made up of 16 amino acids. CDR3 sequence: CASSLGGGLLYNEQFF. In DNA, the CDR3 is TGTGCCAGCAGCCTAGGGGGGGGCCTACTCTACAATGAGCAGTTCTTC.

The sample holds a few counts of this clonotype. This chain connects TRBV7-9 to TRBJ2-4; tentative D call: TRBD1 (6 bases). The V end was cut by 2 bases, the J end by 0 bases, with 8 bases between. CDR1 and CDR2 from the germline V gene are SEHNR and FQNEAQ (reference sequence). The length of the CDR3 is 15 residues. The CDR3 nucleotides are TGTGCCAGCAGCTTAAACAGGGTAGCCAAAAACATTCAGTACTTC. Residues: CASSLNRVAKNIQYF.

This clonotype was observed a handful of times. V gene TRBV7-6 combines with J gene TRBJ2-1; the match to TRBD2 covers 11 bases. The V gene end was trimmed by 2 bases and the J gene end by 0 bases; junction bases not matched to a gene: 6. The CDR3 is 18 amino acids. The germline gives CDR1 SGHVS, CDR2 FNYEAQ. The CDR3 DNA reads as TGTGCCAGCAGCTTATCGCCGGGACTAGCGGTCTCCTACAATGAGCAGTTCTTC. Translated, it gives CASSLSPGLAVSYNEQFF. Drawing the rest from reference TRBV7-6 and TRBJ2-1, the complete variable domain is GAGVSQSPRYKVTKRGQDVALRCDPISGHVSLYWYRQALGQGPEFLTYFNYEAQQDKSGLPNDRFSAERPEGSISTLTIQRTEQRDSAMYRCASSLSPGLAVSYNEQFFGPGTRLTVL.

The V gene is TRBV11-2, the J gene TRBJ2-5, with D hard to call. Germline values: CDR1 SGHAT, CDR2 FQNNGV. The V end lost 2 bases, the J end lost 5 bases, and 9 bases lay between the germline ends. The CDR3 runs 13 residues. The DNA of the CDR3 is TGTGCCAGCAGCTTAATTCGGCTGGAGACCCAGTACTTC. Translation: CASSLIRLETQYF.